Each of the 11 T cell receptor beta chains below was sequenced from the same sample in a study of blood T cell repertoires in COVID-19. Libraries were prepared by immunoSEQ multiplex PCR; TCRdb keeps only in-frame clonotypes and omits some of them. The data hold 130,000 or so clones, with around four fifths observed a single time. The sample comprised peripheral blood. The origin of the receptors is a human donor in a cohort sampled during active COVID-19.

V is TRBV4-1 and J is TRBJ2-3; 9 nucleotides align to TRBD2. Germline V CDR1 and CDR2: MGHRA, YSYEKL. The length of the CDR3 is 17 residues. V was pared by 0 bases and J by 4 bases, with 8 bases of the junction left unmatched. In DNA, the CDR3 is TGCGCCAGCAGCCAAGATCAAATAGCGGGGGTCGCAGATACGCAGTATTTT. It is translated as CASSQDQIAGVADTQYF.

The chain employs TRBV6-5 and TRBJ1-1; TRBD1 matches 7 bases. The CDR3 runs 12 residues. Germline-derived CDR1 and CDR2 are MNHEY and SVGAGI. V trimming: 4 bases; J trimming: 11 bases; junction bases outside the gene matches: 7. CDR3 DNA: TGTGCCAGCAGTTTCCGGACAGGTTCGGCTTTCTTT. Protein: CASSFRTGSAFF.

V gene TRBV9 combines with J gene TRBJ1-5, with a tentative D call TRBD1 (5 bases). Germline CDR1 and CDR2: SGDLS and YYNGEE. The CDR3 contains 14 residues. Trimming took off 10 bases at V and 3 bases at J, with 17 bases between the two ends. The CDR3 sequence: CALKRGGINQPQHF. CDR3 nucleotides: TGTGCCCTTAAGAGGGGAGGGATCAATCAGCCCCAGCATTTT. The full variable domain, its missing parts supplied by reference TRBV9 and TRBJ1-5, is DSGVTQTPKHLITATGQRVTLRCSPRSGDLSVYWYQQSLDQGLQFLIQYYNGEERAKGNILERFSAQQFPDLHSELNLSSLELGDSALYFCALKRGGINQPQHFGDGTRLSIL.

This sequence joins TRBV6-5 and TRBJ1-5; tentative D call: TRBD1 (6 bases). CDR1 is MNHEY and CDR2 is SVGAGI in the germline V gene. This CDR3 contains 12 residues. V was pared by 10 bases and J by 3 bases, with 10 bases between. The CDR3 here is CATDRYNQPQHF. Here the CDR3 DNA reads TGTGCCACCGACAGGTACAATCAGCCCCAGCATTTT.

CDR3 loop: CASNPPGLSGAYEQYF. Written as DNA, the CDR3 is TGTGCCAGCAACCCCCCGGGCCTGAGCGGGGCCTACGAGCAGTACTTC. The chain employs TRBV7-8 and TRBJ2-7; TRBD2 matches 7 bases. This CDR3 has 16 amino acids. Germline CDR1 SGHVS, CDR2 FQNEAQ. V was pared by 7 bases and J by 2 bases, with 14 bases of the junction left unmatched.

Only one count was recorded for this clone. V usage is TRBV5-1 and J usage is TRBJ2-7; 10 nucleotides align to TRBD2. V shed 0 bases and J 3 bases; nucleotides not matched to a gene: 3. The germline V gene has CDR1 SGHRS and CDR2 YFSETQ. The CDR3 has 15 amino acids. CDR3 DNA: TGCGCCAGCAGCTTGGGGGGGACTAGCGTCTACGAGCAGTACTTC. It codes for CASSLGGTSVYEQYF.

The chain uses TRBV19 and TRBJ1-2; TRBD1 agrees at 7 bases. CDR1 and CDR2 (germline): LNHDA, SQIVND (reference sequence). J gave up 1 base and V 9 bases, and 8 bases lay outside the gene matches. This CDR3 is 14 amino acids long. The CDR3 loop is CASHRGQLNYGYTF. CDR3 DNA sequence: TGTGCCAGCCACAGGGGACAGCTTAACTATGGCTACACCTTC.

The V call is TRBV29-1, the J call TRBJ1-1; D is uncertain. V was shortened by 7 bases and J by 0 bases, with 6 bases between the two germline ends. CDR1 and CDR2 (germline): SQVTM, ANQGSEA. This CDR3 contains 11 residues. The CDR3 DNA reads TGCAGCGATCGGTTGAACACTGAAGCTTTCTTT. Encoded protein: CSDRLNTEAFF.

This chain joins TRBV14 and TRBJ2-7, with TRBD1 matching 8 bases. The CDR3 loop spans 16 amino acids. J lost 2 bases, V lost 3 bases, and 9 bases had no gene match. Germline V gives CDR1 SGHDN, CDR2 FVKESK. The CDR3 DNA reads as TGTGCCAGCAGCCAGCGGACAGGGTTGGCCGCCTACGAGCAGTACTTC. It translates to CASSQRTGLAAYEQYF.

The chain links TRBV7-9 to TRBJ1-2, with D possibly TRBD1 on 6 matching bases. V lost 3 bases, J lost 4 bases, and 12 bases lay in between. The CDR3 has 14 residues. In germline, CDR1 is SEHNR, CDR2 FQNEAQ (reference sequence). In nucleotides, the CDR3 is TGTGCCAGCAGCTTGGAGACAGGCCTCTATGGCTACACCTTC. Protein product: CASSLETGLYGYTF.

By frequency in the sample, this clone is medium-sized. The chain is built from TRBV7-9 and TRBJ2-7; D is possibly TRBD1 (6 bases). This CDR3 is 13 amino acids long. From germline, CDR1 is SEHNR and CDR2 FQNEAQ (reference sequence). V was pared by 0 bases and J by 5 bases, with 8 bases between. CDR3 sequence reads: CASSLADSHEQYF. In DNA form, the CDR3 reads TGTGCCAGCAGCTTAGCGGACAGTCACGAGCAGTACTTC.